Presented here are 30 T cell receptor beta chains from one specimen sequenced in a study of blood T cells in healthy people across ages. With a J-beta primer mix and a sample-barcoded 5' primer, a second PCR ran about 7 to 11 cycles. Each CDR3 protein gets one entry after TCRdb re-called the 5' RACE reads with MiXCR. The data show around 1,600,000 distinct CDR3 sequences, roughly two fifths seen once. Input material: blood. The receptors were sampled from a woman younger than 30 in good health.

The chain is built from TRBV20-1 and TRBJ2-7; tentatively, D is TRBD1 or TRBD2 (6 bases each). The germline CDR1 and CDR2 sequences are DFQATT and SNEGSKA (reference sequence). This CDR3 contains 14 residues. Trimming shortened V by 6 bases and J by 3 bases, and 18 bases separated the two germline ends. The DNA of the CDR3 is TGCAGTGCCCATGTCGGGGGCCGCAGCTACGAGCAGTACTTC. The encoded protein is CSAHVGGRSYEQYF.

J is TRBJ2-3 and V is TRBV20-1; possibly TRBD2 for D (5 bases). V shed 5 bases and J shed 2 bases, with 17 bases lying between them. CDR1 is DFQATT, CDR2 SNEGSKA, per germline (reference sequence). CDR3 length: 15 residues. The CDR3 sequence: CSALERLGPTDTQYF. CDR3 in DNA: TGCAGTGCTCTAGAGCGGTTAGGGCCCACAGATACGCAGTATTTT.

The chain carries TRBV28 and TRBJ1-2; 7 bases are a match to TRBD1. CDR3 length equals 14 residues. The junction had 8 bases not matched to a gene; V was cut back by 6 bases and J by 4 bases. In germline, CDR1 is MDHEN, CDR2 SYDVKM. Written as DNA, the CDR3 is TGTGCCAGCAGACGACAGGGCTGGTCCTATGGCTACACCTTC. This codes for CASRRQGWSYGYTF.

This clonotype was detected only once. The rearrangement uses TRBV7-9 and TRBJ1-1; unclear D gene. In germline, CDR1 is SEHNR, CDR2 FQNEAQ (reference sequence). The CDR3 runs 14 residues. V lost 6 bases and J lost 3, with 14 bases in between. CDR3 amino acids: CASRPSWDDTEAFF. CDR3 nucleotide sequence: TGTGCCAGCAGGCCCTCGTGGGATGACACTGAAGCTTTCTTT.

The chain joins TRBV7-2 to TRBJ2-5; D call uncertain. CDR3 length equals 16 residues. The ends were cut back, 2 bases at V and 0 bases at J, with 13 bases in the middle. Germline V gene sequence: CDR1 SGHTA, CDR2 FQGNSA. CDR3: CASSLTWSVYQETQYF. CDR3 sequence (DNA): TGTGCCAGCAGCTTAACGTGGAGCGTGTACCAAGAGACCCAGTACTTC.

V gene TRBV20-1 combines with J gene TRBJ2-1; weak D call: TRBD1 (6 bases). CDR3 length: 16 amino acids. Germline CDR1 DFQATT, CDR2 SNEGSKA (reference sequence). The V and J ends lost 0 bases and 0 bases respectively, with 12 bases between them. The CDR3 DNA sequence: TGCAGTGCTAGAGATCCCCCCAGGGGCTCCTACAATGAGCAGTTCTTC. This sequence encodes CSARDPPRGSYNEQFF.

This clonotype was recorded a few times. This chain links TRBV28 with TRBJ2-7; 7 bases map to TRBD1. CDR1 is MDHEN and CDR2 is SYDVKM in the germline V gene. V was clipped by 5 bases and J by 1 base; unmatched bases: 8. This CDR3 has 15 residues. The CDR3 DNA is TGTGCCAGCAGTAAAGGACAGGTACCATCCTACGAGCAGTACTTC. Amino acid sequence: CASSKGQVPSYEQYF.

This clonotype showed up just a few times. The chain joins TRBV7-3 to TRBJ2-1; 12 bases fit TRBD1. The V gene's germline CDR1 is SGHTA and CDR2 FQGTGA. There are 16 residues in the CDR3. The V and J ends lost 5 bases and 6 bases, in that order; junction bases with no gene match: 8. CDR3 amino acids: CASSQPGQGAINEQFF. CDR3 DNA sequence: TGTGCCAGCAGCCAACCGGGACAGGGGGCAATCAATGAGCAGTTCTTC.

This clonotype was counted once. In nucleotides, the CDR3 is TGTGCCAGCAGCTTAGCCCCCACGTGGAATCAGCCCCAGCATTTT. It yields the protein CASSLAPTWNQPQHF. This sequence joins TRBV7-2 and TRBJ1-5; D remains unclear. CDR1 SGHTA and CDR2 FQGNSA come from the germline V gene. CDR3 length: 15 residues. The V end was cut by 0 bases, the J end by 4 bases, with 10 bases between.

The chain has TRBV9 and TRBJ2-3, with D perhaps matching TRBD1 or TRBD2 (5 bases each). The germline V gene encodes CDR1 SGDLS and CDR2 YYNGEE. Trimming stripped 10 bases from V and 3 bases from J, with 9 bases between. The CDR3 length is 11 residues. The chain's CDR3 is CASGTTDTQYF. As DNA, the CDR3 is TGTGCCTCCGGGACGACAGATACGCAGTATTTT.

The table lists this clonotype with a few counts. V usage is TRBV4-1 and J usage is TRBJ2-3; D ambiguous. The CDR3 extends over 15 amino acids. The germline gives CDR1 MGHRA, CDR2 YSYEKL. V gave up 0 bases and J gave up 2 bases, with 9 bases separating them. CDR3 protein: CASSQDPTPTDTQYF. In nucleotides, the CDR3 is TGCGCCAGCAGCCAAGATCCGACGCCCACAGATACGCAGTATTTT.

The rearrangement links TRBV6-2 or TRBV6-3 to TRBJ2-3; D call uncertain. The V gene lost 4 bases and the J gene lost 0 bases, with 11 bases spanning the gap. This CDR3 has 15 amino acids. Germline V gene data show CDR1 as MNHEY and CDR2 as SVGEGT. CDR3 coding DNA: TGTGCCAGCAGTTTCTCAAGAGGCAGCACAGATACGCAGTATTTT. This encodes CASSFSRGSTDTQYF.

CDR3: CASRDLTGPMNTEAFF. The CDR3 bases are TGTGCCAGCAGAGACCTCACAGGACCTATGAACACTGAAGCTTTCTTT. The rearrangement joins TRBV5-6 to TRBJ1-1, with D possibly matching TRBD1 (5 bases). V was pared by 5 bases and J by 0 bases, with 17 bases between. This CDR3 is built from 16 residues. Germline lookup yields CDR1 SGHDT and CDR2 YYEEEE.

This chain uses TRBV15 with TRBJ1-6; TRBD1 might be the D (5 bases). Deletions cut 8 bases from V and 3 bases from J, with 8 bases between. From germline, CDR1 is LNHNV and CDR2 YYDKDF (reference sequence). The CDR3 loop spans 13 amino acids. CDR3 sequence reads: CATRDSYNSPLHF. CDR3 bases: TGTGCCACCCGTGACAGCTATAATTCACCCCTCCACTTT.

This clonotype has just a few counts. The chain carries TRBV7-8 and TRBJ2-1; TRBD2 matches 15 bases. V lost 0 bases and J lost 5; bases outside the gene matches: 8. The CDR3 runs 19 residues. The germline V gene encodes CDR1 SGHVS and CDR2 FQNEAQ. Here the CDR3 reads CASSLAGTSGGRSNNEQFF. CDR3 in DNA: TGTGCCAGCAGCTTAGCGGGGACTAGCGGGGGGAGATCCAACAATGAGCAGTTCTTC.

The chain is built from TRBV20-1 and TRBJ2-1, with a weak D call TRBD2 (5 bases). Trimming shortened V by 5 bases and J by 14 bases, and 16 bases separated the two germline ends. Per the germline V gene, CDR1 is DFQATT and CDR2 is SNEGSKA (reference sequence). The CDR3 length is 11 residues. CDR3 bases: TGCAGTGCTCCCCGGACTGAGACGGAGTTCTTC. It is translated as CSAPRTETEFF.

This clonotype showed up just a few times. CDR3 in DNA: TGTGCCATCAGTCCAACGGGACAAACTGGCTACACCTTC. It encodes CAISPTGQTGYTF. V usage is TRBV10-3 and J usage is TRBJ1-2, with D tentatively TRBD1 (6 bases). In germline, CDR1 is ENHRY, CDR2 SYGVKD. V gave up 5 bases and J gave up 7 bases, with 14 bases separating them. This CDR3 region has 13 residues.

This clonotype was observed a few times. V and J are TRBV27 and TRBJ1-1; D is unclear. The CDR3 is 13 amino acids. With 4 bases removed from V and 4 bases from J, the gap between germline ends came to 10 bases. Germline-derived CDR1 and CDR2 are MNHEY and SMNVEV (reference sequence). CDR3 amino acids: CASSYTGPTEAFF. CDR3 nucleotide sequence: TGTGCCAGCAGTTATACGGGTCCCACTGAAGCTTTCTTT.

V gene TRBV29-1 combines with J gene TRBJ2-5; 7 nucleotides align to TRBD1. The CDR3 length is 13 residues. CDR1 is SQVTM, CDR2 ANQGSEA, per germline. V was clipped by 3 bases and J by 3 bases; unmatched bases: 4. The CDR3 loop is CSVDPGTEETQYF. The CDR3 DNA is TGCAGCGTTGACCCCGGGACAGAAGAGACCCAGTACTTC.

Only a few counts were recorded for this clonotype. The CDR3 DNA reads as TGCGCCAGCAGCTTGGTCCCTACTAGCTTCGATGAGCAGTTCTTC. Protein product: CASSLVPTSFDEQFF. The chain carries TRBV5-1 and TRBJ2-1, with a weak D call TRBD2 (6 bases). V lost 0 bases, J lost 8 bases, and 15 bases lay in between. Germline CDR1 and CDR2: SGHRS and YFSETQ. The CDR3 loop spans 15 amino acids.

The rearrangement links TRBV4-3 to TRBJ2-1; TRBD2 matches 8 bases. From germline, CDR1 is LGHNA and CDR2 YSLEER. The CDR3 is 15 amino acids. After removal of 0 bases from V and 10 bases from J, the junction contained 8 bases not matched to a gene. CDR3 in amino acids: CASSQELRGVGEQFF. CDR3 nucleotides: TGCGCCAGCAGCCAAGAACTGCGGGGGGTGGGGGAGCAGTTCTTC.

The rearrangement joins TRBV30 to TRBJ2-3; no firm D call. The CDR3 runs 12 residues. V dropped 1 base and J dropped 5 bases, with 7 bases sitting between them. Germline CDR1 GTSNPN, CDR2 SVGIG (reference sequence). The CDR3 loop is CAWSGVIDTQYF. DNA of the CDR3: TGTGCCTGGAGTGGGGTCATAGATACGCAGTATTTT.

In the case of this clonotype: A much bigger clone sits one base away, suggesting this may be a read error. In DNA, the CDR3 is TGTGCCAGCGGTTCGAAACCAATGCTTCGGCAGTACTTC. It specifies CASGSKPMLRQYF. J is TRBJ2-4 and V is TRBV6-5, with D uncertain. Trimming pared 8 bases from V and 13 bases from J, leaving 21 bases between. Germline V CDR1 and CDR2: MNHEY, SVGAGI. The CDR3 runs to 13 residues.

Remarks on this clonotype: A much larger clone sits a single nucleotide away, making a read error possible. V usage is TRBV4-3 and J usage is TRBJ2-3; D is unclear. The better agreement between TRBJ1-5 and the DNA end casts doubt on the J call. In germline, CDR1 is LGHNA, CDR2 YSLEER. This CDR3 has 15 residues. CDR3 protein: CASSLGGSSTDTQHF. For the CDR3, the DNA is TGCGCCAGCAGCTTGGGCGGTTCGAGCACAGATACGCAGCATTTT.

Comments on this clonotype: A much larger clone differs by one base, so this may be a read error. V gene TRBV12-3 or TRBV12-4 combines with J gene TRBJ1-2, with 9 bases matching TRBD1. CDR3 length equals 13 residues. In nucleotides, the CDR3 is TGTGCCAGCAGTCCCACAGGGGGCTATGACTACACCTTC. Translating it yields CASSPTGGYDYTF.

The chain is built from TRBV7-2 and TRBJ1-5; no clear D. The CDR3 contains 12 residues. Trimming removed 4 bases from V and 10 bases from J, with 11 bases in between. Germline CDR1 is SGHTA and CDR2 is FQGNSA. The CDR3 spells CASSYPPLPQHF. DNA for the CDR3: TGTGCCAGCAGCTACCCCCCCTTACCCCAGCATTTT.

This clonotype was observed a handful of times. This chain joins TRBV4-1 and TRBJ1-2; no clear D. V was clipped by 3 bases and J by 4 bases, with 21 bases between them. Germline CDR1 reads MGHRA; CDR2 reads YSYEKL. The CDR3 extends over 17 amino acids. CDR3 sequence reads: CASSQSVSAPSTYGYTF. For the CDR3, the DNA is TGCGCCAGCAGCCAGTCCGTCTCCGCCCCGTCGACCTATGGCTACACCTTC.

This chain joins TRBV3-1 and TRBJ1-6; no clear D. Per the germline V gene, CDR1 is LGHDT and CDR2 is YNNKEL (reference sequence). The CDR3 contains 20 residues. Deletions cut 4 bases from V and 2 bases from J, with 24 bases between. This CDR3 is CASSPGRPSLPSAYNSPLHF. The CDR3 DNA sequence: TGTGCCAGCAGCCCCGGAAGACCCAGCCTCCCAAGCGCCTATAATTCACCCCTCCACTTT.

The gene calls are TRBV7-2 and TRBJ1-5; D gene uncertain. V was trimmed by 5 bases and J by 6 bases, leaving 11 bases between them. Germline V lookup: CDR1 SGHTA, CDR2 FQGNSA. There are 13 residues in the CDR3. The CDR3 DNA follows: TGTGCCAGCAGCCCCACCGACGTTCAGCCCCAGCATTTT. Residues: CASSPTDVQPQHF. Supplemented by reference TRBV7-2 and TRBJ1-5, the full variable domain reads GAGVSQSPSNKVTEKGKDVELRCDPISGHTALYWYRQSLGQGLEFLIYFQGNSAPDKSGLPSDRFSAERTGGSVSTLTIQRTQQEDSAVYLCASSPTDVQPQHFGDGTRLSIL.

This sequence joins TRBV27 and TRBJ2-3; D ambiguous. The CDR3 is made up of 16 amino acids. V shed 7 bases and J shed 0 bases, with 17 bases lying between them. The germline V gene has CDR1 MNHEY and CDR2 SMNVEV (reference sequence). The DNA of the CDR3 is TGTGCCAGCAAAAGATATCAGCGAACTAGCACAGATACGCAGTATTTT. It yields the protein CASKRYQRTSTDTQYF.